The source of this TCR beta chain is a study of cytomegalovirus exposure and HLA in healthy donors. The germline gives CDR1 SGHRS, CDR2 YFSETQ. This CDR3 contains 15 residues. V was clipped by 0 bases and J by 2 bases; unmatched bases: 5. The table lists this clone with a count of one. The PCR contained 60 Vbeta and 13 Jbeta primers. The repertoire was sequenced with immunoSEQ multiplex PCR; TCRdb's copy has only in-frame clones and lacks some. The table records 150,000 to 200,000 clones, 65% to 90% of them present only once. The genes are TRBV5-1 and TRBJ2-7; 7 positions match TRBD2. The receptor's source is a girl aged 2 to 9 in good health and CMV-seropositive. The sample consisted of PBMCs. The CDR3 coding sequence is TGCGCCAGCAGCTTGGCTAGCGGAAAAGCCTACGAGCAGTACTTC. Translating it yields CASSLASGKAYEQYF.